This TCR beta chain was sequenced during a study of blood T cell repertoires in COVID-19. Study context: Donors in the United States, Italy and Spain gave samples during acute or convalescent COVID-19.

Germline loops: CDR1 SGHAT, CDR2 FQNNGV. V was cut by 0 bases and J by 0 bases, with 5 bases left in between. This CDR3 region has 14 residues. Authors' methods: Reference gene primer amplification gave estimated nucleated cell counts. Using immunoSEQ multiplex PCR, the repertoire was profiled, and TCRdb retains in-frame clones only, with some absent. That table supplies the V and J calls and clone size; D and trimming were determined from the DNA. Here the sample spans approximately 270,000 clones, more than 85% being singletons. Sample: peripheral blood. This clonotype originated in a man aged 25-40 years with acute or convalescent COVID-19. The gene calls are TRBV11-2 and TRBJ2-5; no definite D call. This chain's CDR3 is CASSLDRYQETQYF. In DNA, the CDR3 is TGTGCCAGCAGCTTAGACAGGTACCAAGAGACCCAGTACTTC.